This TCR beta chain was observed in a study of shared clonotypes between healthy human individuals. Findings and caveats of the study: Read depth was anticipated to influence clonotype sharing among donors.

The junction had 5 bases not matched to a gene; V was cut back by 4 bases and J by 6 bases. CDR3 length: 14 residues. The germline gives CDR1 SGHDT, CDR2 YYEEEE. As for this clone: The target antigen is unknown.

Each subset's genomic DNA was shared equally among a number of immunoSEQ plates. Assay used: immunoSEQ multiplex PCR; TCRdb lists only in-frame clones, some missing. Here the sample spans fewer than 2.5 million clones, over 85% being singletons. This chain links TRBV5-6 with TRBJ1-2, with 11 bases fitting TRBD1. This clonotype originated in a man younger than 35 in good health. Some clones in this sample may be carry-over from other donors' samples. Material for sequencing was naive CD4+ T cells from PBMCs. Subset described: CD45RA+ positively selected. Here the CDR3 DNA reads TGTGCCAGCAGCACGGACAGGGGGCTAAATGGCTACACCTTC. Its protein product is CASSTDRGLNGYTF.